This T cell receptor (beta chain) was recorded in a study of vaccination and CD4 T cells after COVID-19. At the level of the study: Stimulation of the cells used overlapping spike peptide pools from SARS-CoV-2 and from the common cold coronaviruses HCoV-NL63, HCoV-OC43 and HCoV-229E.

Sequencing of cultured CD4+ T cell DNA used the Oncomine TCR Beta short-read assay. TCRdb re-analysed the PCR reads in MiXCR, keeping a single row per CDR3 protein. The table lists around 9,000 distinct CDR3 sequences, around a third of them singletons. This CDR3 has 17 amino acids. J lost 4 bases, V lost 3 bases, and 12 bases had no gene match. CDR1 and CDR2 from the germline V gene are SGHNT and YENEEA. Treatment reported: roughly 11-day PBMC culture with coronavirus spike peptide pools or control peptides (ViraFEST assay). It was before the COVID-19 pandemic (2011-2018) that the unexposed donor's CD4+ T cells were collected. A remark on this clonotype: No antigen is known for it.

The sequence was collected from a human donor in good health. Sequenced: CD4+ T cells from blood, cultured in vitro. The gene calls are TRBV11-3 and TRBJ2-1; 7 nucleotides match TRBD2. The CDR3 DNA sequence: TGTGCCAGCAGCTTGGCTACCGGGACTAAACTTTACAATGAGCAGTTCTTC. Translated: CASSLATGTKLYNEQFF.